The 8 T cell receptor beta chains reported below all come from one sample, sequenced in a study of regulatory T cells in long-lasting Graves disease. The time point here: persistent/refractory GD, antithyroid drugs over 5 years with positive TRAb. PBMC-extracted RNA yielded the TCR library. To make TCR beta libraries, researchers used iRepertoire HTBI primers and Arm-PCR of CDR3 regions. TCRdb re-analysed the multiplex PCR reads in MiXCR, keeping a single row per CDR3 protein. The data hold 700,000 or so distinct CDR3 sequences, with 25% to 30% observed a single time. Sample: peripheral blood mononuclear cells (PBMCs), taken when the disease was refractory, from a patient treated with antithyroid drugs. Receptors originate from a female donor with Graves disease.

This clonotype was seen repeatedly, ten times or more. The V gene is TRBV7-9, the J gene TRBJ1-1; D gene unclear. Germline V gene sequence: CDR1 SEHNR, CDR2 FQNEAQ (reference sequence). V dropped 0 bases and J dropped 8 bases, with 4 bases sitting between them. This CDR3 has 11 residues. The CDR3 DNA follows: TGTGCCAGCAGCTTAGCGAGGGAAGCTTTCTTT. This codes for CASSLAREAFF.

This clonotype was detected only a few times. The J gene is TRBJ1-3, the V gene TRBV2, with D hard to call. In germline, CDR1 is SNHLY, CDR2 FYNNEI. This CDR3 spans 16 amino acids. Trimming removed 5 bases at V and 0 bases at J, with 14 bases between. Here the CDR3 DNA reads TGTGCCAGCAGTACCCCCCCCGACGACTCTGGAAACACCATATATTTT. Amino acids: CASSTPPDDSGNTIYF.

The chain has TRBV29-1 and TRBJ2-1, with D hard to call. CDR1 is SQVTM and CDR2 is ANQGSEA in the germline V gene. The germline V and J ends were trimmed by 4 bases and 7 bases, with 5 bases remaining between them. This CDR3 is 10 amino acids long. The CDR3 spells CSVVGNEQFF. The CDR3 DNA reads TGCAGCGTTGTTGGTAATGAGCAGTTCTTC.

The DNA for the CDR3 is TGTGCCAGCAGTTGGCGCGCCGAGCAGCCCCAGCATTTT. The encoded protein is CASSWRAEQPQHF. The V and J genes are TRBV12-3 or TRBV12-4 and TRBJ1-5; no definite D call. The ends were cut back, 4 bases at V and 7 bases at J, with 11 bases in the middle. The CDR3 runs to 13 residues.

This clonotype was picked up many times. V and J are TRBV11-1 and TRBJ2-7; D may be TRBD1 (6 bases). Trimming stripped 6 bases from V and 3 bases from J, with 12 bases between. Germline-derived CDR1 and CDR2 are SGHAT and FQDESV (reference sequence). This CDR3 has 13 residues. The CDR3, as DNA: TGTGCCAGCAGTCCTACAGGGATCTACGAGCAGTACTTC. As protein: CASSPTGIYEQYF.

The chain recombines TRBV12-3 or TRBV12-4 with TRBJ1-2, with 8 positions matching TRBD1. The CDR3 has 15 residues. Trimming cost V 6 bases and J 8 bases; bases outside gene matches: 14. The CDR3 DNA follows: TGTGCCAGCAGCATAAACCCCAGGGGGCCGGGAGGCTACACCTTC. It is translated as CASSINPRGPGGYTF.

This clonotype was seen only a few times. The chain carries TRBV12-3 or TRBV12-4 and TRBJ1-1; perhaps TRBD1 as D (5 bases). Trimming took 6 bases from V and 7 from J, leaving 15 bases between them. This CDR3 contains 13 residues. DNA for the CDR3: TGTGCCAGCAGCCCTGGGGGTAGCGGTGAAGCTTTCTTT. This gives the protein CASSPGGSGEAFF.

The genes are TRBV6-1 and TRBJ1-4; D call uncertain. The germline V gene has CDR1 MNHNS and CDR2 SASEGT. The V end was cut by 1 base, the J end by 0 bases, with 12 bases between. This CDR3 has 17 amino acids. The CDR3 DNA reads TGTGCCAGCAGTGAAGGGACCAGCCTTGCAACTAATGAAAAACTGTTTTTT. Its translation: CASSEGTSLATNEKLFF.